These 22 T cell receptor beta chains originate from one sample sequenced in a study of blood T cell repertoires in COVID-19. The assay was immunoSEQ multiplex PCR, and TCRdb's table has in-frame clones only and misses some. The data hold some 250,000 clones, with about four fifths observed a single time. The sequenced sample consisted of peripheral blood. These TCRs come from a woman under 30 with acute or convalescent COVID-19.

The rearrangement uses TRBV6-2 or TRBV6-3 and TRBJ2-7, with TRBD1 as a possible D gene (5 bases). The germline CDR1 and CDR2 sequences are MNHEY and SVGEGT. V was clipped by 5 bases and J by 4 bases, with 15 bases between them. The CDR3 consists of 14 residues. This CDR3 reads CASSNNRQPYEQYF. The CDR3 DNA is TGTGCCAGCAGTAATAACAGACAGCCTTACGAGCAGTACTTC.

DNA for the CDR3: TGTGCCAGCAGCCCCCAAAGAGGGCTTATGAACACTGAAGCTTTCTTT. It specifies CASSPQRGLMNTEAFF. The chain combines TRBV9 with TRBJ1-1; no clear D. The CDR3 covers 16 residues. Between the trimmed V and J ends, which lost 4 bases and 0 bases, there was a span of 16 bases. The germline CDR1 and CDR2 sequences are SGDLS and YYNGEE.

V is TRBV29-1 and J is TRBJ1-5; 7 bases fit TRBD1. The CDR3 totals 16 residues. J was trimmed by 0 bases and V by 7 bases; bases with no gene match: 12. The germline gives CDR1 SQVTM, CDR2 ANQGSEA. The DNA of the CDR3 is TGCAGCGCCACAACGGGACAGTACAATAGCAATCAGCCCCAGCATTTT. As protein: CSATTGQYNSNQPQHF.

This clone was recorded once. This chain's CDR3 is CASSTDRRNYGYTF. In nucleotides, the CDR3 is TGTGCCAGCAGCACGGACAGGCGTAACTATGGCTACACCTTC. The V and J genes are TRBV6-5 and TRBJ1-2, with TRBD1 matching 7 bases. CDR1 and CDR2 from the germline V gene are MNHEY and SVGAGI. CDR3 length equals 14 residues. V lost 6 bases, J lost 1 base, and 5 bases stayed unmatched.

This clone was counted between two and nine times. The chain joins TRBV27 to TRBJ2-7; a weak D match, TRBD2 (7 bases). The CDR3 loop spans 17 amino acids. The ends were cut back, 2 bases at V and 1 base at J, with 18 bases in the middle. CDR1 and CDR2 from the germline V gene are MNHEY and SMNVEV (reference sequence). The CDR3 DNA reads TGTGCCAGCAGTTTAAGGATAGGGGGGAGGGGGTCCTACGAGCAGTACTTC. Translation gives CASSLRIGGRGSYEQYF.

This sequence joins TRBV24-1 and TRBJ2-2, with 7 bases fitting TRBD2. J was trimmed by 6 bases and V by 4 bases; bases with no gene match: 13. The germline V gene encodes CDR1 KGHDR and CDR2 SFDVKD. The CDR3 sequence is 17 residues long. CDR3 in DNA: TGTGCCACCAGTGAGGGAGGGCTCCCCAAGAGGTCCGGGGAGCTGTTTTTT. Translation gives CATSEGGLPKRSGELFF.

This clone has just a few counts. The chain couples TRBV7-3 to TRBJ2-3; 10 nucleotides align to TRBD2. Germline V CDR1 and CDR2: SGHTA, FQGTGA. The V and J ends lost 2 bases and 0 bases, in that order; junction bases with no gene match: 5. The CDR3 spans 17 residues. The CDR3: CASSLGTSAHSTDTQYF. The CDR3 nucleotides are TGTGCCAGCAGCTTAGGGACTAGCGCCCACAGCACAGATACGCAGTATTTT.

The chain joins TRBV5-6 to TRBJ1-1; 7 nucleotides agree with TRBD1. Germline V gene lookup returns CDR1 SGHDT and CDR2 YYEEEE. The length of the CDR3 is 15 residues. V lost 5 bases, J lost 6 bases, and 13 bases stayed unmatched. The CDR3 is CASRHGQAINPEAFF. The CDR3 nucleotides read TGTGCCAGCAGGCACGGACAGGCGATTAATCCTGAAGCTTTCTTT.

The rearrangement uses TRBV11-2 and TRBJ1-2; D is perhaps TRBD1 (6 bases). Trimming took off 4 bases at V and 4 bases at J, with 16 bases between the two ends. Per the germline V gene, CDR1 is SGHAT and CDR2 is FQNNGV. This CDR3 spans 15 amino acids. The CDR3 is CASSSVGGGGYGYTF. The CDR3 nucleotides are TGTGCCAGCAGCTCCGTGGGAGGGGGGGGCTATGGCTACACCTTC.

The chain combines TRBV10-3 with TRBJ1-1, with TRBD1 as a possible D gene (5 bases). The CDR3 consists of 16 residues. From germline, CDR1 is ENHRY and CDR2 SYGVKD. Trimming removed 2 bases at V and 0 bases at J, with 13 bases between. In nucleotides, the CDR3 is TGTGCCATCAGTGAGCCGAGGGGACTAATGAACACTGAAGCTTTCTTT. Protein: CAISEPRGLMNTEAFF.

This clone has only a few counts. The chain employs TRBV4-1 and TRBJ1-5, with a possible D match to TRBD1 (5 bases). The germline V gene has CDR1 MGHRA and CDR2 YSYEKL. V was pared by 0 bases and J by 5 bases, with 8 bases between. The CDR3 is 14 amino acids. The CDR3 bases are TGCGCCAGCAGCCAAGATCTAGGGGATCAGCCCCAGCATTTT. This codes for CASSQDLGDQPQHF.

The rearrangement joins TRBV2 to TRBJ2-5, with D possibly matching TRBD2 (5 bases). V was trimmed by 8 bases and J by 2 bases, leaving 6 bases between them. CDR1 and CDR2 from the germline V gene are SNHLY and FYNNEI. CDR3 length: 11 residues. The CDR3 here is CASREQETQYF. The DNA for the CDR3 is TGTGCCAGCCGGGAACAAGAGACCCAGTACTTC.

DNA of the CDR3: TGTGCCCCCGGTAAAGAGACCCAGTACTTC. As protein: CAPGKETQYF. The chain is built from TRBV6-4 and TRBJ2-5; D remains unclear. There are 10 residues in the CDR3. CDR1 MRHNA and CDR2 SNTAGT come from the germline V gene. Trimming shortened V by 11 bases and J by 3 bases, and 7 bases separated the two germline ends.

The chain is built from TRBV28 and TRBJ1-1, with TRBD1 matching over 10 bases. This CDR3 is built from 14 residues. In germline, CDR1 is MDHEN, CDR2 SYDVKM. J gave up 2 bases and V 5 bases, and 2 bases lay outside the gene matches. The CDR3: CASSRDRGNTEAFF. Written as DNA, the CDR3 is TGTGCCAGCAGTCGGGACAGGGGAAACACTGAAGCTTTCTTT. Full variable domain (missing parts from reference TRBV28 and TRBJ1-1): DVKVTQSSRYLVKRTGEKVFLECVQDMDHENMFWYRQDPGLGLRLIYFSYDVKMKEKGDIPEGYSVSREKKERFSLILESASTNQTSMYLCASSRDRGNTEAFFGQGTRLTVV.

CDR3 protein: CASSDGVAGAAEQYF. DNA of the CDR3: TGCGCCAGCAGTGACGGGGTAGCGGGAGCCGCCGAGCAGTACTTC. The genes are TRBV10-1 and TRBJ2-7; 9 bases line up with TRBD2. This CDR3 is built from 15 residues. The ends lost 3 bases at V and 6 bases at J; junction bases unmatched: 9. In germline, CDR1 is WNHNN, CDR2 SYGVQD (reference sequence).

This clone was counted at least ten times. CDR3 sequence reads: CASSLALASGATYEQYF. The DNA for the CDR3 is TGTGCCAGCAGCTTAGCGCTGGCTAGCGGGGCAACCTACGAGCAGTACTTC. This sequence joins TRBV7-8 and TRBJ2-7; 9 nucleotides match TRBD2. The CDR3 loop spans 17 amino acids. The J segment lost 2 bases and the V segment lost 0 bases, leaving 8 bases of the junction unmatched. CDR1 is SGHVS, CDR2 FQNEAQ, per germline.

V and J are TRBV7-9 and TRBJ1-1; D not resolved. The length of the CDR3 is 12 residues. Germline V gene lookup returns CDR1 SEHNR and CDR2 FQNEAQ (reference sequence). The ends were cut back, 5 bases at V and 4 bases at J, with 8 bases in the middle. CDR3 residues: CASSPLGTEAFF. CDR3 coding DNA: TGTGCCAGCAGCCCCCTCGGCACTGAAGCTTTCTTT.

The chain employs TRBV6-6 and TRBJ2-1; no definite D call. V gave up 6 bases and J gave up 7 bases, with 10 bases separating them. Germline loops: CDR1 MNHNY, CDR2 SVGAGI (reference sequence). The CDR3 is made up of 12 amino acids. The DNA for the CDR3 is TGTGCCAGCAGCCCCGTGGCTAATGAGCAGTTCTTC. This gives the protein CASSPVANEQFF.

The chain uses TRBV7-8 and TRBJ2-6; 7 bases line up with TRBD1. In germline, CDR1 is SGHVS, CDR2 FQNEAQ. The V and J ends lost 5 bases and 0 bases, in that order; junction bases with no gene match: 1. This CDR3 contains 15 residues. CDR3 amino acids: CASSPGGSGANVLTF. CDR3 coding DNA: TGTGCCAGCAGCCCAGGGGGCTCTGGGGCCAACGTCCTGACTTTC. Based on the CDR3 plus reference TRBV7-8 and TRBJ2-6, the full variable domain is GAGVSQSPRYKVAKRGQDVALRCDPISGHVSLFWYQQALGQGPEFLTYFQNEAQLDKSGLPSDRFFAERPEGSVSTLKIQRTQQEDSAVYLCASSPGGSGANVLTFGAGSRLTVL.

Only a few counts were recorded for this clone. The J gene is TRBJ2-7, the V gene TRBV10-3; 8 nucleotides align to TRBD2. J gave up 6 bases and V 11 bases, and 12 bases lay outside the gene matches. There are 13 residues in the CDR3. Germline CDR1 reads ENHRY; CDR2 reads SYGVKD. The DNA of the CDR3 is TGTGCCTCCACGGGGACTAGTATTCGCGAGCAGTACTTC. Its translation: CASTGTSIREQYF.

The CDR3 reads CASSESTSTDTQYF. The CDR3 DNA sequence: TGCGCCAGCAGTGAGTCGACTAGCACAGATACGCAGTATTTT. The chain uses TRBV10-1 and TRBJ2-3; D gene ambiguous. Germline V gives CDR1 WNHNN, CDR2 SYGVQD (reference sequence). The V end lost 0 bases, the J end lost 0 bases, and 4 bases lay between the germline ends. This CDR3 is 14 amino acids long.

The chain has TRBV7-2 and TRBJ1-1; a possible D gene is TRBD1 (5 bases). Germline V gives CDR1 SGHTA, CDR2 FQGNSA. This CDR3 is built from 12 residues. V dropped 7 bases and J dropped 3 bases, with 9 bases sitting between them. Here the CDR3 DNA reads TGTGCCAGCATGGGGGGGGACACTGAAGCTTTCTTT. Translating gives CASMGGDTEAFF.